The present T cell receptor (beta chain) was sequenced within a study of OX40 agonist ivuxolimab in advanced cancers. Study in general: Ivuxolimab, an agonist antibody against OX40 (CD134), was given to patients. The patients received ivuxolimab by intravenous route every 2 weeks at 0.01 to 10 mg/kg. Head and neck, renal cell, melanoma or hepatocellular carcinoma were the cancers that dose-escalation patients had. Whole-study findings and limits: Antigen targets of the expanded peripheral T cells went undetermined.

The method was immunoSEQ multiplex PCR; TCRdb's version includes in-frame clones alone and lacks a portion of them. The sample lists tens of thousands of clones, about 86% occurring once. Germline CDR1 reads SGHAT; CDR2 reads FQNNGV. The CDR3 runs 16 residues. Trimming removed 4 bases from V and 11 bases from J, with 21 bases in between. Details on this clone: Its target is unknown.

Sequencing was performed on CD4+ or CD8+ T cells sorted from blood, taken in a trial of the OX40 agonist ivuxolimab. This sequence was found in an adult with an advanced solid tumor such as melanoma, head and neck, liver or kidney cancer. The chain recombines TRBV11-2 with TRBJ2-6; either TRBD1 or TRBD2 may supply D (5 bases each). Written as DNA, the CDR3 is TGTGCCAGCAGCTCGACTGGTTTAGGGGACCATCACGTCCTGACTTTC. This translates into CASSSTGLGDHHVLTF. The full variable domain, rest sourced from reference TRBV11-2 and TRBJ2-6, is EAGVAQSPRYKIIEKRQSVAFWCNPISGHATLYWYQQILGQGPKLLIQFQNNGVVDDSQLPKDRFSAERLKGVDSTLKIQPAKLEDSAVYLCASSSTGLGDHHVLTFGAGSRLTVL.